The clone carrying this TCR beta chain was counted at least ten times. Its target is not known. These data come from a study of CD8 T cells in ankylosing spondylitis. Germline CDR1 is SNHLY and CDR2 is FYNNEI. V lost 3 bases, J lost 5 bases, and 5 bases stayed unmatched. The CDR3 extends over 14 amino acids. The study, taken as a whole, reports: In peripheral blood, disease-linked CD8+ clones occurred at relatively low frequencies. Reportedly, disease-linked clones are significantly enriched in ankylosing spondylitis patients' matched synovial fluid.

MiXCR was run by TCRdb on the 5' RACE reads, yielding one entry per CDR3 protein. The table shows 85,000 to 100,000 distinct CDR3 sequences, with about 8.5% occurring only once. The material sequenced was blood, either unsorted or a sorted T cell fraction (not recorded which). The rearrangement links TRBV2 to TRBJ2-5; 8 bases line up with TRBD1. This clonotype was obtained from a male donor with ankylosing spondylitis or in good health (not recorded which). The CDR3 protein is CASSDGQGRETQYF. The CDR3 DNA sequence: TGTGCCAGCAGTGATGGACAGGGAAGGGAGACCCAGTACTTC.